The clone carrying this TCR beta chain was seen more than once but under ten times. Its specificity is unknown. The record originates from a study of cytomegalovirus exposure and HLA in healthy donors. The primer mix had 60 Vbeta and 13 Jbeta primers. The data were produced by immunoSEQ multiplex PCR, yet TCRdb's version contains in-frame clones alone and is incomplete. The sample records roughly 100,000 clones, 75% being singletons. Whole-study results and caveats: Usually a TCR sequence was rare, but some public TCRs were found in many donors. Presence/absence analyses rested on an assumption that sequencing depth was roughly uniform across donors. Using the classifier, cytomegalovirus status was reportedly diagnosed with high specificity and sensitivity. A likely sequencing artifact accounted for one observed cluster of highly shared sequence variants.

Germline CDR1 reads SGDLS; CDR2 reads YYNGEE. Trimming at V came to 0 bases and at J to 7 bases, leaving 13 bases not matched to a gene. This CDR3 has 18 amino acids. The clonotype originates from a male donor in good health and CMV-seropositive. This sequence joins TRBV9 and TRBJ2-4; TRBD2 matches at 10 bases. Sequenced sample: PBMCs. The CDR3 loop reads CASSVGGPAGGPLNIQYF. DNA of the CDR3: TGTGCCAGCAGCGTAGGGGGACCAGCGGGAGGGCCTCTCAACATTCAGTACTTC.